The 22 T cell receptor beta chains in this list originate from one sample, sequenced in a study of blood T cell repertoires in COVID-19. Sequencing used immunoSEQ multiplex PCR; TCRdb keeps in-frame clones, though not all of them. Here the sample spans 75,000 to 100,000 clones, approximately 86% being singletons. Sequencing was carried out using peripheral blood. The receptors originated from a man older than 75 with acute or convalescent COVID-19.

V and J are TRBV5-1 and TRBJ1-4; D is unclear. The ends were cut back, 1 base at V and 5 bases at J, with 12 bases in the middle. This CDR3 comprises 15 residues. In germline, CDR1 is SGHRS, CDR2 YFSETQ. The CDR3 region is CASSLRPGGNEKLFF. Here the CDR3 DNA reads TGCGCCAGCAGCTTGAGGCCAGGAGGGAATGAAAAACTGTTTTTT. The entire variable domain, with the rest obtained from reference TRBV5-1 and TRBJ1-4, is as follows: KAGVTQTPRYLIKTRGQQVTLSCSPISGHRSVSWYQQTPGQGLQFLFEYFSETQRNKGNFPGRFSGRQFSNSRSEMNVSTLELGDSALYLCASSLRPGGNEKLFFGSGTQLSVL.

The chain uses TRBV3-1 (or the pseudogene TRBV3-2) and TRBJ2-7; 14 bases agree with TRBD2. The CDR3 is 16 residues long. In germline, CDR1 is LGHDT, CDR2 YNNKEL (reference sequence). The V segment lost 4 bases and the J segment 5 bases; nucleotides outside the gene matches: 7. CDR3 nucleotide sequence: TGTGCCAGCAGCCCTGCAAGGACTAGCGGGAGGAACGAGCAGTACTTC. Translating it yields CASSPARTSGRNEQYF.

The chain employs TRBV29-1 and TRBJ2-5, with TRBD2 matching 9 bases. The CDR3 consists of 13 residues. V gave up 6 bases and J gave up 1 base; unmatched junction bases: 3. CDR1 and CDR2 from the germline V gene are SQVTM and ANQGSEA. The chain's CDR3 is CSVASGIQETQYF. The CDR3 nucleotides are TGCAGCGTGGCTAGCGGGATCCAAGAGACCCAGTACTTC.

J is TRBJ2-2 and V is TRBV6-1; D gene unclear. Germline assignment: CDR1 MNHNS and CDR2 SASEGT. V gave up 0 bases and J gave up 5 bases, with 13 bases separating them. The CDR3 is 16 residues long. CDR3 bases: TGTGCCAGCAGTGAAGCGTGGGCCTATCGAACCGGGGAGCTGTTTTTT. This translates into CASSEAWAYRTGELFF.

The chain carries TRBV28 and TRBJ1-5; no clear D. Germline V gene lookup returns CDR1 MDHEN and CDR2 SYDVKM. Trimming shortened V by 9 bases and J by 4 bases, and 16 bases separated the two germline ends. This CDR3 region has 14 residues. The CDR3 region has the DNA TGTGCCAGTGGCGGGCCTCGGGATAATCAGCCCCAGCATTTT. Translated, it gives CASGGPRDNQPQHF.

V gene TRBV27 combines with J gene TRBJ1-1, with 9 bases lining up with TRBD1. The CDR3 is 16 residues long. After removal of 5 bases from V and 4 bases from J, the junction contained 11 bases not matched to a gene. CDR1 and CDR2 from the germline V gene are MNHEY and SMNVEV (reference sequence). The CDR3 reads CASSADRGWVGTEAFF. CDR3 DNA: TGTGCCAGCAGTGCCGACAGGGGGTGGGTAGGCACTGAAGCTTTCTTT.

The rearrangement joins TRBV29-1 to TRBJ2-5; 12 bases match TRBD1. Per the germline V gene, CDR1 is SQVTM and CDR2 is ANQGSEA. CDR3 length equals 15 residues. With 6 bases clipped from V and 5 bases from J, the junction kept 10 bases outside the gene matches. In DNA form, the CDR3 reads TGCAGCGTGAGGCGGGACAGGGGGCTCACGGAGACCCAGTACTTC. Protein product: CSVRRDRGLTETQYF.

V and J are TRBV19 and TRBJ2-2, with 12 nucleotides matching TRBD1. Germline assignment: CDR1 LNHDA and CDR2 SQIVND (reference sequence). Losses at the gene ends were 1 base for V and 7 bases for J; bases not matched to a gene: 4. There are 16 residues in the CDR3. This CDR3 is CASSIGGTGGIGELFF. The CDR3 DNA sequence: TGTGCCAGTAGTATAGGTGGGACAGGGGGCATCGGGGAGCTGTTTTTT. Filled out from reference TRBV19 and TRBJ2-2, the complete variable domain reads DGGITQSPKYLFRKEGQNVTLSCEQNLNHDAMYWYRQDPGQGLRLIYYSQIVNDFQKGDIAEGYSVSREKKESFPLTVTSAQKNPTAFYLCASSIGGTGGIGELFFGEGSRLTVL.

V gene TRBV27 combines with J gene TRBJ2-2; no reliable D call. The CDR3 runs to 15 residues. The V gene lost 0 bases and the J gene lost 2 bases, with 7 bases spanning the gap. CDR1 and CDR2 from the germline V gene are MNHEY and SMNVEV (reference sequence). The CDR3 DNA sequence: TGTGCCAGCAGTTTATCCCCTTATAACACCGGGGAGCTGTTTTTT. Protein product: CASSLSPYNTGELFF.

CDR3 in DNA: TGTGCCAGCAGCTCCGGGGTGGCGGGAGGTGAGCAGTACTTC. Amino acids: CASSSGVAGGEQYF. V is TRBV11-2 and J is TRBJ2-7; 8 bases align to TRBD2. Looked up from germline, CDR1 is SGHAT and CDR2 is FQNNGV. This CDR3 is built from 14 residues. V was clipped by 4 bases and J by 7 bases; unmatched bases: 9.

J is TRBJ2-2 and V is TRBV19, with 9 nucleotides matching TRBD2. The germline V gene has CDR1 LNHDA and CDR2 SQIVND (reference sequence). CDR3 length: 14 residues. The V and J ends lost 4 bases and 6 bases, in that order; junction bases with no gene match: 3. CDR3: CASSTGLAAGELFF. CDR3 DNA: TGTGCCAGTAGTACGGGACTAGCCGCCGGGGAGCTGTTTTTT. The variable domain in full, completed from reference TRBV19 and TRBJ2-2, reads DGGITQSPKYLFRKEGQNVTLSCEQNLNHDAMYWYRQDPGQGLRLIYYSQIVNDFQKGDIAEGYSVSREKKESFPLTVTSAQKNPTAFYLCASSTGLAAGELFFGEGSRLTVL.

The gene calls are TRBV28 and TRBJ2-3, with 10 bases aligning to TRBD2. Germline V gene data show CDR1 as MDHEN and CDR2 as SYDVKM. V gave up 8 bases and J gave up 1 base; unmatched junction bases: 12. The CDR3 runs 17 residues. Here the CDR3 reads CASEGLAGESGTDTQYF. The CDR3 DNA follows: TGTGCCAGCGAGGGGCTAGCGGGAGAGTCAGGCACAGATACGCAGTATTTT.

The V call is TRBV6-2 or TRBV6-3, the J call TRBJ2-1; possibly TRBD1 for D (5 bases). Germline V gives CDR1 MNHEY, CDR2 SVGEGT. The CDR3 length is 16 residues. With 2 bases removed from V and 0 bases from J, the gap between germline ends came to 11 bases. The CDR3 loop is CASSYDSQSSYNEQFF. CDR3 bases: TGTGCCAGCAGTTACGACAGCCAGAGCTCCTACAATGAGCAGTTCTTC.

J is TRBJ2-3 and V is TRBV7-2, with 8 positions matching TRBD1. The J segment lost 2 bases and the V segment lost 3 bases, leaving 4 bases of the junction unmatched. The germline V gene has CDR1 SGHTA and CDR2 FQGNSA. The CDR3 spans 15 residues. The CDR3 nucleotides are TGTGCCAGCAGCTTTTCGCAGGGGGCCACAGATACGCAGTATTTT. Translating gives CASSFSQGATDTQYF.

This chain uses TRBV5-8 with TRBJ1-1; D may be TRBD1 (6 bases). V was shortened by 2 bases and J by 2 bases, with 13 bases between the two germline ends. The V gene's germline CDR1 is SGHTS and CDR2 YDEGEE. This CDR3 spans 15 amino acids. CDR3 amino acids: CASSLLGQRNTEAFF. As DNA, the CDR3 is TGTGCCAGCAGCTTATTAGGACAGAGAAACACTGAAGCTTTCTTT.

The chain is built from TRBV28 and TRBJ1-1; possibly TRBD1 for D (6 bases). V shed 3 bases and J shed 1 base, with 15 bases lying between them. The V gene's germline CDR1 is MDHEN and CDR2 SYDVKM. This CDR3 has 16 amino acids. In nucleotides, the CDR3 is TGTGCCAGCAGTTTGGGGGGGGCTGGGAAGAACACTGAAGCTTTCTTT. Amino acid sequence: CASSLGGAGKNTEAFF.

This chain uses TRBV5-1 with TRBJ1-2; the D is unclear. Germline CDR1 is SGHRS and CDR2 is YFSETQ. This CDR3 spans 13 amino acids. The ends were cut back, 5 bases at V and 8 bases at J, with 16 bases in the middle. CDR3 in amino acids: CASRRNEGWGYTF. The CDR3 DNA sequence: TGCGCCAGCAGACGTAATGAGGGCTGGGGCTACACCTTC.

The chain couples TRBV2 to TRBJ2-3; TRBD2 agrees at 11 bases. Germline trimming cut 6 bases from V and 0 bases from J; bases unmatched to any gene: 5. This CDR3 has 16 amino acids. Germline V CDR1 and CDR2: SNHLY, FYNNEI. The CDR3 is CASRGGTSGSTDTQYF. The CDR3 DNA follows: TGTGCCAGCAGGGGTGGGACTAGCGGTAGCACAGATACGCAGTATTTT.

This clone was seen only once. The rearrangement uses TRBV4-3 and TRBJ2-1; tentatively, D is TRBD2 (6 bases). The CDR3 length is 13 residues. Germline V gene sequence: CDR1 LGHNA, CDR2 YSLEER. Trimming took 1 base from V and 8 from J, leaving 9 bases between them. The DNA of the CDR3 is TGCGCCAGCAGCCAAGGACTAGTCCATGAGCAGTTCTTC. Residues: CASSQGLVHEQFF.

This chain joins TRBV11-1 and TRBJ2-7; tentative D call: TRBD2 (7 bases). V lost 5 bases and J lost 2, with 16 bases in between. This CDR3 is built from 15 residues. CDR1 is SGHAT and CDR2 is FQDESV in the germline V gene (reference sequence). The CDR3 reads CASSPTWRGPYEQYF. The CDR3 bases are TGTGCCAGCAGCCCTACATGGCGGGGGCCCTACGAGCAGTACTTC.

V is TRBV18 and J is TRBJ1-5; 9 nucleotides align to TRBD1. Germline CDR1 reads KGHSH; CDR2 reads LQKENI. The V gene end was trimmed by 4 bases and the J gene end by 7 bases; junction bases not matched to a gene: 5. The CDR3 sequence is 14 residues long. CDR3 amino acids: CASSHGTGNQPQHF. The CDR3 region has the DNA TGTGCCAGCTCACATGGGACAGGGAACCAGCCCCAGCATTTT. Variable domain in full (rest from reference TRBV18 and TRBJ1-5): NAGVMQNPRHLVRRRGQEARLRCSPMKGHSHVYWYRQLPEEGLKFMVYLQKENIIDESGMPKERFSAEFPKEGPSILRIQQVVRGDSAAYFCASSHGTGNQPQHFGDGTRLSIL.

The rearrangement uses TRBV13 and TRBJ2-1, with 7 bases fitting TRBD1. The V segment lost 5 bases and the J segment 4 bases; nucleotides outside the gene matches: 14. Per the germline V gene, CDR1 is PRHDT and CDR2 is FYEKMQ (reference sequence). This CDR3 region has 17 residues. DNA of the CDR3: TGTGCCAGCAGCCCAGCCTCGGGACAGACTTTTTACAATGAGCAGTTCTTC. Its protein product is CASSPASGQTFYNEQFF. Complete variable domain (other parts from reference TRBV13 and TRBJ2-1): AAGVIQSPRHLIKEKRETATLKCYPIPRHDTVYWYQQGPGQDPQFLISFYEKMQSDKGSIPDRFSAQQFSDYHSELNMSSLELGDSALYFCASSPASGQTFYNEQFFGPGTRLTVL.